The entry below describes one TCR beta chain. Its specificity is unknown. The sample is drawn from a study of cytotoxic CD8 clonotypes in ibrutinib-treated CLL. Study overall: IGHV unmutated 17 to 18; relapsed/refractory fewer than 13; treatment-naive around 14.

Study-wide results and caveats: Higher circulating CD8+ T-cell counts strongly accompanied higher baseline clonality, above age-matched healthy donors.

Frozen PBMC stocks contributed roughly 2 micrograms of genomic DNA to the TCR beta libraries. This table comes from immunoSEQ multiplex PCR, and its TCRdb copy is limited to in-frame clones, with some not included. This sample has roughly 14,000 clones, with 70% found just once. The sequence was collected from a human donor with chronic lymphocytic leukemia. The sample consisted of PBMCs, taken before ibrutinib treatment.

The CDR3 reads CASNENPGWGAGELFF. The CDR3 DNA follows: TGTGCCAGTAATGAAAACCCGGGGTGGGGCGCCGGGGAGCTGTTTTTT. The genes are TRBV19 and TRBJ2-2; possibly TRBD1 or TRBD2 for D (5 bases each). Germline lookup yields CDR1 LNHDA and CDR2 SQIVND (reference sequence). The CDR3 sequence is 16 residues long. Trimming removed 7 bases from V and 6 bases from J, with 21 bases in between.